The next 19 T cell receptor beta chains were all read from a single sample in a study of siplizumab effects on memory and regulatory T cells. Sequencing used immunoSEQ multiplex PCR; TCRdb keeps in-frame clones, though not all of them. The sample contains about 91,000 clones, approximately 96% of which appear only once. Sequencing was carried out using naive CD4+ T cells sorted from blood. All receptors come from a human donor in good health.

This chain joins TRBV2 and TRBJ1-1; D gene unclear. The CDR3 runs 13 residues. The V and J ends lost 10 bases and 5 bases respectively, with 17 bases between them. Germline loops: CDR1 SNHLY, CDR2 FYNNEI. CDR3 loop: CATSDWAETEAFF. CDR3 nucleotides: TGTGCCACCTCAGACTGGGCGGAAACTGAAGCTTTCTTT.

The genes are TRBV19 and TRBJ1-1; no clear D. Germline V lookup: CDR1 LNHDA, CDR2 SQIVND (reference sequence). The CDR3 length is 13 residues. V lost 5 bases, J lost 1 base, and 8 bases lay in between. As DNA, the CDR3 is TGTGCCAGTAGTGCGAAGAGGAACACTGAAGCTTTCTTT. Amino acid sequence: CASSAKRNTEAFF.

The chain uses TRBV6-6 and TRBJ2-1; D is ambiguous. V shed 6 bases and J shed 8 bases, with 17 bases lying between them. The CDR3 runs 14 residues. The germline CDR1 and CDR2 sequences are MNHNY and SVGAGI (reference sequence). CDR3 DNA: TGTGCCAGCAGCCTCCCCCTAGAAGCCCATGAGCAGTTCTTC. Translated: CASSLPLEAHEQFF.

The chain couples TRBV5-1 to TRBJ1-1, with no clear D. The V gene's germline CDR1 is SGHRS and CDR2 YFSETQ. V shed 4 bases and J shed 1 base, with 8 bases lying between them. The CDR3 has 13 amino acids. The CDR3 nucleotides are TGCGCCAGCAGCACCGGCGGGAACACTGAAGCTTTCTTT. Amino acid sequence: CASSTGGNTEAFF.

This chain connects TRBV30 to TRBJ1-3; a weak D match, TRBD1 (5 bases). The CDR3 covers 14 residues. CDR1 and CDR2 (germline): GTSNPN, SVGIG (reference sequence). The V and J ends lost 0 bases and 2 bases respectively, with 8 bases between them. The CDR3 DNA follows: TGTGCCTGGAGTGTACAGGTCGCTGGAAACACCATATATTTT. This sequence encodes CAWSVQVAGNTIYF.

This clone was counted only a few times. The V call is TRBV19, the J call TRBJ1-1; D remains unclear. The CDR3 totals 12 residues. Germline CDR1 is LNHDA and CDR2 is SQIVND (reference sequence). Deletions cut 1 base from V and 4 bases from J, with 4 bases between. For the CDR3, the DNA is TGTGCCAGTAGTATAGCCTCCACTGAAGCTTTCTTT. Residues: CASSIASTEAFF.

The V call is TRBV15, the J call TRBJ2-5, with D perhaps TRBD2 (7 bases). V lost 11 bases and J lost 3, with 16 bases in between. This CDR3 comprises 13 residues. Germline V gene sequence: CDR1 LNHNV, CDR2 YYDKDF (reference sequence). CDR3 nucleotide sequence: TGTGCCTGCGGGGGCGGGCTAAAAGAGACCCAGTACTTC. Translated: CACGGGLKETQYF.

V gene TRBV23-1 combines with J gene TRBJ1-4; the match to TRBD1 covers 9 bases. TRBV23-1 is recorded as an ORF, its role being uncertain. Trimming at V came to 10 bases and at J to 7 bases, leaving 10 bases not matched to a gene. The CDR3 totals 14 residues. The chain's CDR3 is CATSPGQGCEKLFF. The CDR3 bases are TGCGCCACTTCGCCGGGACAGGGTTGTGAAAAACTGTTTTTT.

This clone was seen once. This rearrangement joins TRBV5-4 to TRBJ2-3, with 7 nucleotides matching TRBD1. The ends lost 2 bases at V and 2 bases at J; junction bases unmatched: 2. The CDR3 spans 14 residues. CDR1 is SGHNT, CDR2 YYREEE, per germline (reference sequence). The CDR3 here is CASSLGGLTDTQYF. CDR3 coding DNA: TGTGCCAGCAGCTTAGGGGGCCTCACAGATACGCAGTATTTT.

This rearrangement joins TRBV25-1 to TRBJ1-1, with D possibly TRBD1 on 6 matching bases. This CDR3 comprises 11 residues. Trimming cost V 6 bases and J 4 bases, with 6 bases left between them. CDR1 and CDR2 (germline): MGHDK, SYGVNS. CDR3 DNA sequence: TGTGCCAGCAGCAGGGGCACTGAAGCTTTCTTT. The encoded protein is CASSRGTEAFF. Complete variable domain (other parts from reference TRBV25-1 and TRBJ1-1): EADIYQTPRYLVIGTGKKITLECSQTMGHDKMYWYQQDPGMELHLIHYSYGVNSTEKGDLSSESTVSRIRTEHFPLTLESARPSHTSQYLCASSRGTEAFFGQGTRLTVV.

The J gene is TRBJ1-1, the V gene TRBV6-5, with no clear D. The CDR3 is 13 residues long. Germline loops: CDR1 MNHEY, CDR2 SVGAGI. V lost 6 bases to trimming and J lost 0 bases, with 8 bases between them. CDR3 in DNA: TGTGCCAGCAGCCTTGGACTGAACACTGAAGCTTTCTTT. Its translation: CASSLGLNTEAFF.

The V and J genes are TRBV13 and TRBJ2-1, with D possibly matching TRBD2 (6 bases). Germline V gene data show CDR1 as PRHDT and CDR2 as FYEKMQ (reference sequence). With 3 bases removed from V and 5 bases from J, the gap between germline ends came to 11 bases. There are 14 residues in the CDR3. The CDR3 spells CASSFGGGNNEQFF. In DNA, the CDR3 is TGTGCCAGCAGCTTCGGGGGAGGTAACAATGAGCAGTTCTTC.

The DNA of the CDR3 is TGTGCCAGCAGCTTAGGATCCTGGTACCAAGAGACCCAGTACTTC. Translation: CASSLGSWYQETQYF. The chain links TRBV11-1 to TRBJ2-5; D uncertain. CDR1 and CDR2 from the germline V gene are SGHAT and FQDESV (reference sequence). The CDR3 has 15 residues. V shed 1 base and J shed 0 bases, with 9 bases lying between them.

The CDR3 bases are TGTGCCTGGAGTGTGGCACAGGGGGGTGGCTACACCTTC. It codes for CAWSVAQGGGYTF. The chain carries TRBV30 and TRBJ1-2, with TRBD1 matching over 8 bases. The CDR3 loop spans 13 amino acids. CDR1 is GTSNPN, CDR2 SVGIG, per germline (reference sequence). V lost 0 bases and J lost 7; bases outside the gene matches: 4.

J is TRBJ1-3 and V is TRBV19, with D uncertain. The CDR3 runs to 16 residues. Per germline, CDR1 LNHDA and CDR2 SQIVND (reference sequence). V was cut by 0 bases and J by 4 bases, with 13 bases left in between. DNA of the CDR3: TGTGCCAGTAGTATAGAATTACGGCGCTCCGGAAACACCATATATTTT. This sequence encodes CASSIELRRSGNTIYF.

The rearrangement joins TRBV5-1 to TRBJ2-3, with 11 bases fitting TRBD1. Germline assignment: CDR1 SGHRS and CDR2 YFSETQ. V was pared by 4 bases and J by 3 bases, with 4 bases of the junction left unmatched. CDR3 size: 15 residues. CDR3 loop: CASSRGTGGTDTQYF. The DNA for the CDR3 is TGCGCCAGCAGCCGGGGGACAGGGGGAACAGATACGCAGTATTTT. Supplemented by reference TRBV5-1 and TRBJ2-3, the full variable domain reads KAGVTQTPRYLIKTRGQQVTLSCSPISGHRSVSWYQQTPGQGLQFLFEYFSETQRNKGNFPGRFSGRQFSNSRSEMNVSTLELGDSALYLCASSRGTGGTDTQYFGPGTRLTVL.

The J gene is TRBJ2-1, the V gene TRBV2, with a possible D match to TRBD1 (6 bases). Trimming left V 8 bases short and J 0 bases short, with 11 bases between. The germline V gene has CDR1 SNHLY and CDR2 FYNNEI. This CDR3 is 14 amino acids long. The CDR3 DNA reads TGTGCCAGCGTAACAGGGAGCTCCTACAATGAGCAGTTCTTC. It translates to CASVTGSSYNEQFF.

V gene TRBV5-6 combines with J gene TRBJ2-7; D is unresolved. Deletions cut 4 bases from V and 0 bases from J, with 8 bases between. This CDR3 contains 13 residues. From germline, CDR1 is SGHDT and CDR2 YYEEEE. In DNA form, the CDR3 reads TGTGCCAGCAGCCCGGACCGCTCCTACGAGCAGTACTTC. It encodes CASSPDRSYEQYF.

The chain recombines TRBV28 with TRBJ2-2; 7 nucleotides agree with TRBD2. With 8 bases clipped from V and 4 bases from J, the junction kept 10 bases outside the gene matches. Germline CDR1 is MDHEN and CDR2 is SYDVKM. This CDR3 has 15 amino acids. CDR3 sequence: CASGRGGGLTGELFF. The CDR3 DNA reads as TGTGCCAGCGGCCGGGGCGGGGGACTCACCGGGGAGCTGTTTTTT.